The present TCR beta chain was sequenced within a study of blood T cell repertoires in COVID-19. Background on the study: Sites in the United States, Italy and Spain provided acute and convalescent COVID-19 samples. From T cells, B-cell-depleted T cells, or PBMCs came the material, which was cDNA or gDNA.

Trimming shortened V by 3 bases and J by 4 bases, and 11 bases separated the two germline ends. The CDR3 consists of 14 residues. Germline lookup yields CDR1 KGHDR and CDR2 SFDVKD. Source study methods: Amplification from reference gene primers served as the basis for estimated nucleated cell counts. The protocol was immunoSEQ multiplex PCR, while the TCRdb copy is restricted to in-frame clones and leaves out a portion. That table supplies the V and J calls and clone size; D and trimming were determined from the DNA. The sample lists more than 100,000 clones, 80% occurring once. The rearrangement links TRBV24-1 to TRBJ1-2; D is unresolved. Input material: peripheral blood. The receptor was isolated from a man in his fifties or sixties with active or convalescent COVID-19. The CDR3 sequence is CATSDNQSPYGYTF. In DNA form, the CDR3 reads TGTGCCACCAGTGATAACCAGTCACCCTATGGCTACACCTTC.